This entry concerns a single T cell receptor beta chain. The antigen is not known. The data originate from a study of post-analysis software for immune sequencing data. Study-level results: A handful of TRBV segments were significantly more frequent in patients than in controls. TRBV5-6, TRBV5-1 and TRBV20-1 were among these segments.

The V end lost 1 base, the J end lost 0 bases, and 9 bases lay between the germline ends. Germline loops: CDR1 LGHNA, CDR2 YSLEER. The CDR3 is 15 residues long. Libraries were made from TCR beta cDNA, and they carried unique molecular identifiers. TCRdb reanalysed the PCR reads using MiXCR and keeps one entry per CDR3 protein. The data contain roughly 650,000 distinct CDR3 sequences, 59% of them singletons. This clonotype was sampled from a girl aged 2-10 years with multiple sclerosis. The genes are TRBV4-3 and TRBJ1-2, with TRBD1 as a possible D gene (5 bases). Sequenced sample: blood. Here the CDR3 reads CASSQAGSANYGYTF. As DNA, the CDR3 is TGCGCCAGCAGCCAAGCAGGGTCCGCTAACTATGGCTACACCTTC.